This T cell receptor beta chain was sequenced during a study of cytomegalovirus exposure and HLA in healthy donors. Study-level points and caveats: The listing of 150 or so TCR beta chains classed them as cytomegalovirus-associated.

This CDR3 region has 14 residues. The germline CDR1 and CDR2 sequences are MDHEN and SYDVKM. V was clipped by 3 bases and J by 0 bases, with 8 bases between them. Comment on this clone: Its antigen is still unknown.

The PCR employed 60 Vbeta primers together with 13 Jbeta primers. The method was immunoSEQ multiplex PCR; TCRdb's version includes in-frame clones alone and lacks a portion of them. Seen here are approximately 210,000 clones, around 87% observed once, and the top ten hold 1% to 1.5%. Sequenced input: PBMCs. The TCR was taken from a man between 25 and 39 years old in good health and CMV-seronegative. The rearrangement joins TRBV28 to TRBJ1-2; D gene ambiguous. The CDR3 nucleotides read TGTGCCAGCAGTTTTGCACTTCCTAACTATGGCTACACCTTC. Its translation: CASSFALPNYGYTF.